Presented here are 28 T cell receptor beta chains from one specimen sequenced in a study of CD8+CD57+ T cells in acquired aplastic anemia. TCR beta VDJ and CDR3 profiling used genomic DNA as template. TCRdb independently ran MiXCR on the reads; one entry per CDR3 protein. This sample has about 210,000 distinct CDR3 sequences, with under 65% found just once. The sample comprised sorted CD4+, CD8+, or CD8+CD57+ T cells (not recorded which) from PBMCs. These receptors were collected from a human donor in good health.

The rearrangement joins TRBV7-3 to TRBJ2-1; 7 nucleotides agree with TRBD2. CDR1 SGHTA and CDR2 FQGTGA come from the germline V gene. V trimming: 1 base; J trimming: 0 bases; junction bases outside the gene matches: 3. The CDR3 contains 16 residues. The CDR3 loop reads CASSLNGGSSYNEQFF. The CDR3 nucleotides read TGTGCCAGCAGCTTAAACGGGGGGAGCTCCTACAATGAGCAGTTCTTC.

V is TRBV7-8 and J is TRBJ1-2, with 7 bases identical to TRBD1. CDR3 length: 17 amino acids. Trimming cost V 5 bases and J 7 bases; bases outside gene matches: 19. Germline CDR1 and CDR2: SGHVS and FQNEAQ. The chain's CDR3 is CASSPLFGQGGAAGYTF. CDR3 in DNA: TGTGCCAGCAGCCCCCTTTTCGGCCAGGGGGGGGCAGCTGGCTACACCTTC.

The rearrangement joins TRBV7-9 to TRBJ2-7; D unclear. CDR3 length equals 13 residues. Trimming shortened V by 6 bases and J by 0 bases, and 9 bases separated the two germline ends. Germline V CDR1 and CDR2: SEHNR, FQNEAQ (reference sequence). The CDR3 region has the DNA TGTGCCAGCAGTTCGGACGCCTCCTACGAGCAGTACTTC. Translated: CASSSDASYEQYF.

Regarding this clonotype: At one end, the junction sequence differs from germline, possibly due to a read error. The rearrangement joins TRBV19 to TRBJ1-3; no firm D call. The V gene's germline CDR1 is LNHDA and CDR2 SQIVND (reference sequence). CDR3 size: 16 residues. The CDR3 reads CASGIVTALPGNTIYF. The CDR3 DNA reads as TGTGCCAGTGGTATAGTTACAGCCCTCCCTGGAAACACCATATATTTT.

The chain joins TRBV25-1 to TRBJ2-1; D gene unclear. The germline CDR1 and CDR2 sequences are MGHDK and SYGVNS. Trimming pared 1 base from V and 5 bases from J, leaving 15 bases between. The CDR3 runs 16 residues. DNA of the CDR3: TGTGCCAGCAGTGAATTAGGAGCGCGGCGACACAATGAGCAGTTCTTC. Translated: CASSELGARRHNEQFF.

The chain uses TRBV20-1 and TRBJ2-5; 7 nucleotides line up with TRBD1. V lost 4 bases to trimming and J lost 2 bases; unmatched junction nucleotides: 4. There are 13 residues in the CDR3. Germline loops: CDR1 DFQATT, CDR2 SNEGSKA (reference sequence). The CDR3 loop is CSATTGLQETQYF. The DNA for the CDR3 is TGCAGTGCTACGACAGGGCTTCAAGAGACCCAGTACTTC.

In its sample, this clonotype was seen a few times. V is TRBV7-9 and J is TRBJ2-7; 10 nucleotides agree with TRBD2. After removal of 2 bases from V and 0 bases from J, the junction contained 4 bases not matched to a gene. CDR3 length equals 16 residues. Per the germline V gene, CDR1 is SEHNR and CDR2 is FQNEAQ (reference sequence). CDR3 nucleotide sequence: TGTGCCAGCAGCTTATTAGCGGGGGGCCCCTCCTACGAGCAGTACTTC. Residues: CASSLLAGGPSYEQYF.

The V gene is TRBV7-9, the J gene TRBJ1-4, with 7 bases identical to TRBD1. Per the germline V gene, CDR1 is SEHNR and CDR2 is FQNEAQ (reference sequence). There are 14 residues in the CDR3. Germline trimming cut 5 bases from V and 3 bases from J; bases unmatched to any gene: 3. CDR3 region: CASSKTGSNEKLFF. The CDR3 region has the DNA TGTGCCAGCAGCAAGACAGGGTCTAATGAAAAACTGTTTTTT.

J is TRBJ1-4 and V is TRBV7-8; tentative D call: TRBD1 (5 bases). The V gene lost 3 bases and the J gene lost 5 bases, with 13 bases spanning the gap. Looked up from germline, CDR1 is SGHVS and CDR2 is FQNEAQ. This CDR3 is built from 15 residues. CDR3 in DNA: TGTGCCAGCAGCTTTACCGGGGCCAGGAATGAAAAACTGTTTTTT. This codes for CASSFTGARNEKLFF.

This clonotype was counted at least ten times. This chain uses TRBV10-3 with TRBJ1-2; no reliable D call. Germline V lookup: CDR1 ENHRY, CDR2 SYGVKD. This CDR3 is 17 amino acids long. Trimming took off 0 bases at V and 6 bases at J, with 20 bases between the two ends. The CDR3 is CAISESVSVSRENGYTF. The CDR3 DNA is TGTGCCATCAGTGAGTCTGTCTCGGTCTCGAGAGAAAATGGCTACACCTTC.

The chain combines TRBV20-1 with TRBJ2-3; D is undetermined. Trimming removed 8 bases at V and 1 base at J, with 16 bases between. The CDR3 has 14 residues. Per germline, CDR1 DFQATT and CDR2 SNEGSKA (reference sequence). DNA for the CDR3: TGCAGTAACACCGTCGCCTTGGGCACAGATACGCAGTATTTT. It translates to CSNTVALGTDTQYF.

A single count supports this clonotype. The chain combines TRBV20-1 with TRBJ2-7; 11 bases fit TRBD2. The ends lost 2 bases at V and 5 bases at J; junction bases unmatched: 8. In germline, CDR1 is DFQATT, CDR2 SNEGSKA (reference sequence). The CDR3 spans 15 residues. The DNA of the CDR3 is TGCAGTGCTAGACATAGCGGGAGGGTTCGCGACGAGCAGTACTTC. Its protein product is CSARHSGRVRDEQYF.

The CDR3 loop is CASSPGAGNTIYF. DNA of the CDR3: TGCGCCAGCAGCCCCGGGGCTGGAAACACCATATATTTT. The chain uses TRBV5-1 and TRBJ1-3; D is undetermined. Germline loops: CDR1 SGHRS, CDR2 YFSETQ. This CDR3 comprises 13 residues. Trimming removed 4 bases from V and 2 bases from J, with 7 bases in between. The complete variable domain, with remaining parts taken from reference TRBV5-1 and TRBJ1-3, reads KAGVTQTPRYLIKTRGQQVTLSCSPISGHRSVSWYQQTPGQGLQFLFEYFSETQRNKGNFPGRFSGRQFSNSRSEMNVSTLELGDSALYLCASSPGAGNTIYFGEGSWLTVV.

Comments on this clonotype: The junction differs from germline at one of its ends, possibly a read error. The CDR3 DNA reads TGCAGCTTTGATATGGAACTTGGGAACTATGGCTACACATTC. It codes for CSFDMELGNYGYTF. This rearrangement joins TRBV29-1 to TRBJ1-2; D is undetermined. Per germline, CDR1 SQVTM and CDR2 ANQGSEA. The CDR3 has 14 residues. Filled out from reference TRBV29-1 and TRBJ1-2, the complete variable domain reads SAVISQKPSRDICQRGTSLTIQCQVDSQVTMMFWYRQQPGQSLTLIATANQGSEATYESGFVIDKFPISRPNLTFSTLTVSNMSPEDSSIYLCSFDMELGNYGYTFGSGTRLTVV.

J is TRBJ2-5 and V is TRBV2, with D uncertain. The ends were cut back, 8 bases at V and 9 bases at J, with 22 bases in the middle. Germline loops: CDR1 SNHLY, CDR2 FYNNEI. The CDR3 is 14 amino acids. DNA for the CDR3: TGTGCCAGCGGCCAGGCAGCTTATGATCAGCCCCAGTACTTC. It yields the protein CASGQAAYDQPQYF.

This chain uses TRBV7-3 with TRBJ2-1; possibly TRBD2 for D (7 bases). Trimming removed 7 bases at V and 5 bases at J, with 15 bases between. From germline, CDR1 is SGHTA and CDR2 FQGTGA. The CDR3 is 14 residues long. The CDR3 spells CASTQGGGNNEQFF. As DNA, the CDR3 is TGTGCCAGCACTCAAGGGGGGGGTAACAATGAGCAGTTCTTC.

V usage is TRBV7-9 and J usage is TRBJ2-1; 8 nucleotides agree with TRBD2. Trimming removed 6 bases from V and 7 bases from J; junction bases left unmatched: 11. This CDR3 is built from 15 residues. Germline CDR1 is SEHNR and CDR2 is FQNEAQ (reference sequence). The CDR3 DNA is TGTGCCAGCAGTGAAGACCTAGCGGGCAGGAATGAGCAGTTCTTC. Protein product: CASSEDLAGRNEQFF.

This clonotype was recorded at least ten times. The rearrangement joins TRBV11-1 to TRBJ1-2, with 9 bases that match TRBD1. CDR1 is SGHAT and CDR2 is FQDESV in the germline V gene (reference sequence). Trimming at V came to 3 bases and at J to 7 bases, leaving 9 bases not matched to a gene. There are 15 residues in the CDR3. CDR3 sequence: CASSLAGTGTAGYTF. The CDR3, as DNA: TGTGCCAGCAGCTTGGCAGGGACAGGGACAGCTGGCTACACCTTC.

In the case of this clonotype: Relative to the germline gene, one junction end is altered; a read error may explain this. The V gene is TRBV4-1, the J gene TRBJ1-1; D might be TRBD1 (6 bases). The germline V gene encodes CDR1 MGHRA and CDR2 YSYEKL. The CDR3 has 15 residues. CDR3 DNA: TGTGCCAGCAGCCAAGAGTTGGGGGCGAACACTGAAGCTTTCTTT. Protein: CASSQELGANTEAFF.

In this sample, this clonotype turned up many times. The rearrangement links TRBV5-8 to TRBJ1-3, with D possibly TRBD1 on 5 matching bases. The V gene's germline CDR1 is SGHTS and CDR2 YDEGEE. Between the trimmed V and J ends, which lost 0 bases and 1 base, there was a span of 8 bases. The CDR3 covers 15 residues. CDR3 bases: TGTGCCAGCAGCTTGGATGCAGGGTCTGGAAACACCATATATTTT. This sequence encodes CASSLDAGSGNTIYF.

The gene calls are TRBV5-6 and TRBJ1-2; TRBD1 matches 9 bases. The CDR3 sequence is 16 residues long. V lost 3 bases to trimming and J lost 5 bases; unmatched junction nucleotides: 11. CDR1 is SGHDT and CDR2 is YYEEEE in the germline V gene. CDR3 amino acids: CASSSFDRGVLYGYTF. CDR3 coding DNA: TGTGCCAGCAGCTCGTTCGACAGGGGGGTACTATATGGCTACACCTTC.

Of note for this clonotype: One end of the junction varies from germline; a read error may be responsible. The V call is TRBV7-9, the J call TRBJ2-2; no clear D. Germline V gene lookup returns CDR1 SEHNR and CDR2 FQNEAQ (reference sequence). The CDR3 is 11 amino acids. In DNA, the CDR3 is TGCGCCACCCTTAACACCGGGGAGCTGTTTTTT. Residues: CATLNTGELFF.

This clonotype turned up a few times. The chain has TRBV20-1 and TRBJ1-2, with a weak D call TRBD1 (6 bases). The germline CDR1 and CDR2 sequences are DFQATT and SNEGSKA (reference sequence). The CDR3 is made up of 14 amino acids. V was clipped by 1 base and J by 1 base, with 10 bases between them. This CDR3 reads CSARGQGINYGYTF. CDR3 coding DNA: TGCAGTGCTAGAGGCCAGGGGATTAACTATGGCTACACCTTC.

V and J are TRBV5-1 and TRBJ1-3; D unresolved. V was pared by 2 bases and J by 2 bases, with 8 bases between. Germline V lookup: CDR1 SGHRS, CDR2 YFSETQ. The CDR3 spans 14 residues. DNA of the CDR3: TGCGCCAGCAGCTTAGGTGAAGCTGGAAACACCATATATTTT. It specifies CASSLGEAGNTIYF. The full variable domain, rest sourced from reference TRBV5-1 and TRBJ1-3, is KAGVTQTPRYLIKTRGQQVTLSCSPISGHRSVSWYQQTPGQGLQFLFEYFSETQRNKGNFPGRFSGRQFSNSRSEMNVSTLELGDSALYLCASSLGEAGNTIYFGEGSWLTVV.

This clonotype was seen many times. Written as DNA, the CDR3 is TGTGCCAGCAGTGAAGCGGTGCTAGACGATGAGCAGTTCTTC. Its translation: CASSEAVLDDEQFF. The rearrangement uses TRBV2 and TRBJ2-1, with no clear D. Germline V lookup: CDR1 SNHLY, CDR2 FYNNEI. The CDR3 is made up of 14 amino acids. Trimming left V 0 bases short and J 8 bases short, with 11 bases between.

The chain is built from TRBV19 and TRBJ1-3; TRBD1 aligns across 10 bases. V gave up 4 bases and J gave up 4 bases; unmatched junction bases: 7. This CDR3 region has 16 residues. The V gene's germline CDR1 is LNHDA and CDR2 SQIVND (reference sequence). This CDR3 reads CASSTTGTGDGNTIYF. Written as DNA, the CDR3 is TGTGCCAGTAGTACTACCGGGACAGGGGACGGAAACACCATATATTTT.

The sample holds one count of this clonotype. J is TRBJ2-5 and V is TRBV20-1, with 11 positions matching TRBD2. CDR1 is DFQATT, CDR2 SNEGSKA, per germline (reference sequence). V shed 3 bases, J shed 2 bases, and the junction held 5 bases outside the gene matches. CDR3 size: 15 residues. DNA of the CDR3: TGCAGTGCTAGGAAACTAGCGGGGGCACAAGAGACCCAGTACTTC. Translation gives CSARKLAGAQETQYF.

The chain recombines TRBV29-1 with TRBJ1-5, with D possibly TRBD1 on 5 matching bases. This CDR3 has 13 residues. V was trimmed by 4 bases and J by 7 bases, leaving 14 bases between them. The germline CDR1 and CDR2 sequences are SQVTM and ANQGSEA. CDR3 sequence reads: CSVVGQGDQPQHF. CDR3 bases: TGCAGCGTTGTAGGCCAGGGAGACCAGCCCCAGCATTTT.